This TCR beta chain emerged from a study of regulatory T cells in long-lasting Graves disease. Overall study findings and caveats: Persistent patients shared more public clonotypes (about 2,700) than new patients (more than 900). Patients with persistent disease showed a bias toward TRBV28, TRBJ1-2 and TRBJ2-5.

Library construction for TCR beta used iRepertoire HTBI primers and Arm-PCR of CDR3 regions. TCRdb ran MiXCR on the multiplex PCR reads and lists one entry per CDR3 protein. The top ten clones hold around a quarter of a sample with 420,000 or so distinct CDR3 sequences, over 15% of them seen once. Time point reported: newly diagnosed GD, antithyroid drugs for less than 3 months. From PBMCs, RNA was extracted and then used to make the TCR library. CDR3 length: 17 amino acids. Trimming removed 2 bases from V and 4 bases from J; junction bases left unmatched: 10. This clonotype appeared many times. Its specificity is unknown. These data also formed part of another study, on T cells in Graves' hyperthyroidism and ophthalmopathy. From that study: Using the HTBI primer set, a first-round RT-PCR was run on the TCR CDR3.

Source: peripheral blood mononuclear cells (PBMCs), taken at new diagnosis, from a patient treated with antithyroid drugs. The V call is TRBV12-3 or TRBV12-4, the J call TRBJ2-3; 9 positions match TRBD2. The receptor comes from a woman between 18 and 30 years old with Graves disease. The DNA of the CDR3 is TGTGCCAGCAGTTTATTGGCGGGAGGGACTTCGGCAGATACGCAGTATTTT. Translating it yields CASSLLAGGTSADTQYF.